The source of this T cell receptor beta chain is a study of blood T cell repertoires in COVID-19. Study as a whole: PBMCs, B-cell-depleted T cells, or T cells provided the cDNA or gDNA that made up the material.

The ends lost 5 bases at V and 3 bases at J; junction bases unmatched: 7. The V gene's germline CDR1 is LNHDA and CDR2 SQIVND (reference sequence). The CDR3 runs 15 residues. This clone was counted once. Study processing details: Scientists estimated how many nucleated cells there were by amplifying reference gene primers. The method was immunoSEQ multiplex PCR; TCRdb's version includes in-frame clones alone and lacks a portion of them. V and J calls and clone size follow that table, whereas D and trimming were derived from the DNA. The sample lists 170,000 or so clones; roughly nine tenths were seen once.

This clonotype was obtained from a man aged 45 to 65 with acute or convalescent COVID-19. The chain is built from TRBV19 and TRBJ2-3, with 8 bases aligning to TRBD1. The sample comprised peripheral blood. Written as DNA, the CDR3 is TGTGCCAGTAGTTCCCGGGACAGGTTTACAGATACGCAGTATTTT. Protein product: CASSSRDRFTDTQYF. The entire variable domain, with the rest obtained from reference TRBV19 and TRBJ2-3, is as follows: DGGITQSPKYLFRKEGQNVTLSCEQNLNHDAMYWYRQDPGQGLRLIYYSQIVNDFQKGDIAEGYSVSREKKESFPLTVTSAQKNPTAFYLCASSSRDRFTDTQYFGPGTRLTVL.